One and the same sample provided the 22 T cell receptor beta chains below, sequenced in a study of control samples from healthy donors and cancer patients. The protocol was immunoSEQ multiplex PCR, while the TCRdb copy is restricted to in-frame clones and leaves out a portion. The data contain 55,000 to 85,000 clones, over 75% of them singletons. The sample comprised PBMCs. Receptor source: a woman aged 50 to 60 with head and neck cancer.

This clone appeared a few times. The chain uses TRBV6-6 and TRBJ2-7; D gene unclear. Per the germline V gene, CDR1 is MNHNY and CDR2 is SVGAGI (reference sequence). The CDR3 is 13 residues long. V was pared by 0 bases and J by 7 bases, with 10 bases between. DNA of the CDR3: TGTGCCAGCAGTTACTCGAAGGGTAGAGAGCAGTACTTC. This sequence encodes CASSYSKGREQYF.

The rearrangement joins TRBV27 to TRBJ2-7, with D perhaps TRBD2 (5 bases). This CDR3 has 12 amino acids. Germline-derived CDR1 and CDR2 are MNHEY and SMNVEV (reference sequence). V was trimmed by 10 bases and J by 0 bases, leaving 10 bases between them. CDR3 DNA sequence: TGTGCCACCCCAGCGGTCTCCTACGAGCAGTACTTC. It encodes CATPAVSYEQYF.

The chain couples TRBV2 to TRBJ1-2; TRBD1 is a possible D gene (6 bases). Trimming took 7 bases from V and 5 from J, leaving 11 bases between them. CDR3 size: 12 residues. CDR1 and CDR2 from the germline V gene are SNHLY and FYNNEI. The CDR3 coding sequence is TGTGCCAGCACCTACAGGGATTATGGCTACACCTTC. This codes for CASTYRDYGYTF.

The chain is built from TRBV7-9 and TRBJ1-6; 10 bases agree with TRBD1. The CDR3 covers 17 residues. Trimming cost V 4 bases and J 10 bases; bases outside gene matches: 13. The V gene's germline CDR1 is SEHNR and CDR2 FQNEAQ (reference sequence). The CDR3 region is CASSSDRGPRSGSPLHF. CDR3 in DNA: TGTGCCAGCAGCTCCGACAGGGGGCCCAGGAGTGGGTCACCCCTCCACTTT.

V is TRBV29-1 and J is TRBJ2-2; no clear D. CDR3 length: 12 residues. Germline V gene sequence: CDR1 SQVTM, CDR2 ANQGSEA. V was pared by 3 bases and J by 5 bases, with 7 bases between. This CDR3 is CSVERWTGELFF. The CDR3 DNA reads TGCAGCGTTGAGCGGTGGACCGGGGAGCTGTTTTTT.

The V gene is TRBV19, the J gene TRBJ1-1; D is possibly TRBD1 (5 bases). The CDR3 is 15 residues long. Between the trimmed V and J ends, which lost 1 base and 1 base, there was a span of 10 bases. Germline lookup yields CDR1 LNHDA and CDR2 SQIVND (reference sequence). The chain's CDR3 is CASSIALDRNTEAFF. The CDR3 DNA follows: TGTGCCAGTAGTATAGCCCTCGACAGGAACACTGAAGCTTTCTTT.

The chain links TRBV7-8 to TRBJ1-2, with 7 bases aligning to TRBD1. Germline-derived CDR1 and CDR2 are SGHVS and FQNEAQ. This CDR3 has 14 residues. J gave up 9 bases and V 2 bases, and 9 bases lay outside the gene matches. CDR3 in DNA: TGTGCCAGCAGCTTACGGGAGGGGGCGGTTAGCTACACCTTC. Protein sequence: CASSLREGAVSYTF.

This clone was detected a few times. The V gene is TRBV30, the J gene TRBJ1-4; 9 bases are a match to TRBD1. Germline V CDR1 and CDR2: GTSNPN, SVGIG (reference sequence). The V gene end was trimmed by 7 bases and the J gene end by 5 bases; junction bases not matched to a gene: 5. The CDR3 loop spans 13 amino acids. CDR3 sequence reads: CASQGQGNEKLFF. CDR3 DNA: TGTGCCTCCCAGGGACAGGGAAATGAAAAACTGTTTTTT.

In nucleotides, the CDR3 is TGTGCCAGCAGCCCACGGGGGGCTAACAATGAGCAGTTCTTC. Translation gives CASSPRGANNEQFF. The J gene is TRBJ2-1, the V gene TRBV3-1 (or the pseudogene TRBV3-2), with D possibly matching TRBD2 (7 bases). The CDR3 extends over 14 amino acids. Germline V gene sequence: CDR1 LGHDT, CDR2 YNNKEL (reference sequence). Trimming stripped 4 bases from V and 5 bases from J, with 12 bases between.

This chain connects TRBV2 to TRBJ2-5; D is possibly TRBD1 or TRBD2 (6 bases each). The CDR3 is 14 residues long. CDR1 and CDR2 from the germline V gene are SNHLY and FYNNEI. Trimming took off 5 bases at V and 3 bases at J, with 13 bases between the two ends. The chain's CDR3 is CASSKEGGEETQYF. The CDR3 DNA follows: TGTGCCAGCAGTAAAGAGGGGGGCGAAGAGACCCAGTACTTC.

The chain is built from TRBV9 and TRBJ1-2, with D maybe TRBD1 (6 bases). This CDR3 contains 13 residues. Deletions cut 0 bases from V and 4 bases from J, with 7 bases between. Germline CDR1 is SGDLS and CDR2 is YYNGEE. CDR3 DNA: TGTGCCAGCAGCGTAGGACAGGCCTATGGCTACACCTTC. Translated: CASSVGQAYGYTF. Full variable domain (rest looked up from reference TRBV9 and TRBJ1-2): DSGVTQTPKHLITATGQRVTLRCSPRSGDLSVYWYQQSLDQGLQFLIQYYNGEERAKGNILERFSAQQFPDLHSELNLSSLELGDSALYFCASSVGQAYGYTFGSGTRLTVV.

V is TRBV29-1 and J is TRBJ2-7; 11 nucleotides line up with TRBD2. This CDR3 region has 14 residues. CDR1 SQVTM and CDR2 ANQGSEA come from the germline V gene. Unmatched junction bases numbered 6, after V lost 7 bases and J lost 1 base. Here the CDR3 reads CSAIGTSGSYEQYF. The CDR3 region has the DNA TGCAGCGCAATCGGGACTAGCGGATCCTACGAGCAGTACTTC.

There are a few counts of this clone. The CDR3 is CASSYRNLGPPSRAFF. The CDR3 nucleotides are TGTGCCAGCAGTTACCGGAACTTGGGGCCCCCTAGCCGAGCTTTCTTT. The chain is built from TRBV6-5 and TRBJ1-1; a possible D gene is TRBD1 (5 bases). The V and J ends lost 2 bases and 10 bases respectively, with 23 bases between them. CDR1 MNHEY and CDR2 SVGAGI come from the germline V gene. The CDR3 totals 16 residues.

J is TRBJ1-1 and V is TRBV27; D is unresolved. This CDR3 region has 15 residues. CDR1 MNHEY and CDR2 SMNVEV come from the germline V gene (reference sequence). V lost 7 bases, J lost 4 bases, and 19 bases lay in between. CDR3 in amino acids: CASTPGREVFTEAFF. For the CDR3, the DNA is TGTGCCAGCACCCCTGGGAGGGAAGTATTCACTGAAGCTTTCTTT.

The chain combines TRBV28 with TRBJ2-7; 7 bases match TRBD1. In germline, CDR1 is MDHEN, CDR2 SYDVKM. This CDR3 has 15 amino acids. The trim removed 8 bases at V and 6 bases at J, leaving 16 bases unmatched. The CDR3 loop is CASQDRLGASREQYF. Written as DNA, the CDR3 is TGTGCCAGCCAGGACAGGTTGGGGGCGTCTCGCGAGCAGTACTTC. Full variable domain (outside the CDR3, taken from reference TRBV28 and TRBJ2-7): DVKVTQSSRYLVKRTGEKVFLECVQDMDHENMFWYRQDPGLGLRLIYFSYDVKMKEKGDIPEGYSVSREKKERFSLILESASTNQTSMYLCASQDRLGASREQYFGPGTRLTVT.

This chain joins TRBV4-1 and TRBJ2-3, with D possibly TRBD1 on 5 matching bases. The germline V gene encodes CDR1 MGHRA and CDR2 YSYEKL. V was clipped by 4 bases and J by 5 bases, with 13 bases between them. The CDR3 is made up of 14 amino acids. CDR3 protein: CASSPSRQLDTQYF. CDR3 coding DNA: TGCGCCAGCAGCCCCTCAAGACAGCTAGATACGCAGTATTTT.

The chain has TRBV10-1 and TRBJ2-3, with D perhaps matching TRBD1 (5 bases). The CDR3 has 14 amino acids. CDR1 WNHNN and CDR2 SYGVQD come from the germline V gene (reference sequence). V lost 3 bases, J lost 5 bases, and 12 bases lay in between. DNA of the CDR3: TGCGCCAGCAGTGAAGGTGGGGCCGGAGATACGCAGTATTTT. It yields the protein CASSEGGAGDTQYF.

The CDR3 nucleotides read TGCAGCGTTGGTCATAGCGGGGACTATGGCTACACCTTC. It is translated as CSVGHSGDYGYTF. V is TRBV29-1 and J is TRBJ1-2; D is uncertain. CDR3 length equals 13 residues. CDR1 is SQVTM, CDR2 ANQGSEA, per germline. The germline V and J ends were trimmed by 4 bases and 3 bases, with 12 bases remaining between them.

The CDR3 sequence is CASSLEAGWGNYGYTF. The CDR3 DNA reads TGTGCCAGCAGCTTAGAGGCAGGGTGGGGCAACTATGGCTACACCTTC. The genes are TRBV7-8 and TRBJ1-2; possible D gene TRBD1, 5 bases. With 1 base removed from V and 2 bases from J, the gap between germline ends came to 14 bases. Germline V CDR1 and CDR2: SGHVS, FQNEAQ. CDR3 size: 16 residues.

CDR3 protein: CAWDEGQINQPQHF. CDR3 bases: TGTGCCTGGGACGAGGGACAGATCAATCAGCCCCAGCATTTT. This rearrangement joins TRBV30 to TRBJ1-5, with TRBD1 matching over 7 bases. V shed 5 bases and J 3 bases; nucleotides not matched to a gene: 7. This CDR3 comprises 14 residues. Germline lookup yields CDR1 GTSNPN and CDR2 SVGIG (reference sequence).

This chain uses TRBV4-2 with TRBJ1-5, with D tentatively TRBD1 (5 bases). The CDR3 runs to 16 residues. Germline assignment: CDR1 LGHNA and CDR2 YNFKEQ. Trimming removed 4 bases from V and 4 bases from J, with 17 bases in between. CDR3 bases: TGTGCCAGCAGCCTCTCGGCAGGGAATCGGAATCAGCCCCAGCATTTT. Translated: CASSLSAGNRNQPQHF.

The V call is TRBV5-5, the J call TRBJ1-1; D not resolved. The CDR3 is made up of 13 amino acids. The germline V and J ends were trimmed by 3 bases and 1 base, with 7 bases remaining between them. Germline CDR1 and CDR2: SGHKS and YYEKEE (reference sequence). The CDR3 reads CASSSGPNTEAFF. For the CDR3, the DNA is TGTGCCAGCAGCTCCGGGCCGAACACTGAAGCTTTCTTT.